Listed below are T cell receptor beta chains from one sample, sequenced in a study of CD8+ T cells in alopecia areata. Profiling relied on immunoSEQ multiplex PCR, and the TCRdb table lists in-frame clones only, not all of them. The table has 95,000 to 150,000 clones, 61% seen once. The sequencing here drew on CD4+ T cells sorted from blood, taken at week 4, from a patient treated with tofacitinib. The source of these receptors is a human donor with alopecia areata. Each CDR3 is given with its conserved first and last residue. Each record gives: CDR3 DNA, CDR3 protein, V gene, D gene, J gene, clone size. A D gene is named only where the DNA matches it firmly. Not all rows give a size; the values are once, few, many and, for expanded clones, a class.

CDR3nt: TGTGCCAGCAGCACAGGGGCTGGGGCCAACGTCCTGACTTTC; CDR3aa: CASSTGAGANVLTF; v_gene: TRBV28; d_gene: TRBD1; j_gene: TRBJ2-6; abundance: few
CDR3nt: TGTGCCAGCAGCCAATTCCCCCGGGGAAAGGGGGAGACCCAGTACTTC; CDR3aa: CASSQFPRGKGETQYF; v_gene: TRBV7-2; d_gene: -; j_gene: TRBJ2-5; abundance: few
CDR3nt: TGCGCCAGCAGCTTGGAACAGGGAACTGAAGCTTTCTTT; CDR3aa: CASSLEQGTEAFF; v_gene: TRBV5-1; d_gene: -; j_gene: TRBJ1-1; abundance: -
CDR3nt: TGTGCCAGCAGCTTAGGGGTGAGGAACACTGAAGCTTTCTTT; CDR3aa: CASSLGVRNTEAFF; v_gene: TRBV7-9; d_gene: -; j_gene: TRBJ1-1; abundance: -
CDR3nt: TGTGCCAGCAGCGTAGACAGCGACACTGAAGCTTTCTTT; CDR3aa: CASSVDSDTEAFF; v_gene: TRBV9; d_gene: -; j_gene: TRBJ1-1; abundance: -
CDR3nt: TGCGCCAGCAGCTTGGGAAGGGGGACGCGTGGCTACACCTTC; CDR3aa: CASSLGRGTRGYTF; v_gene: TRBV5-1; d_gene: -; j_gene: TRBJ1-2; abundance: -
CDR3nt: TGTGCCAGCAGCCCAGCTTACGAGCAGTACTTC; CDR3aa: CASSPAYEQYF; v_gene: TRBV7-9; d_gene: -; j_gene: TRBJ2-7; abundance: few
CDR3nt: TGCGCCAGCAGCTTGGGCCCCCCTCGGGCTGAAGCTTTCTTT; CDR3aa: CASSLGPPRAEAFF; v_gene: TRBV5-1; d_gene: -; j_gene: TRBJ1-1; abundance: -
CDR3nt: TGTGCCAGCAGCTTAACGACGAACACTGAAGCTTTCTTT; CDR3aa: CASSLTTNTEAFF; v_gene: TRBV7-3; d_gene: -; j_gene: TRBJ1-1; abundance: few
CDR3nt: TGTGCTAGCAATCAGCCCCAGCATTTT; CDR3aa: CASNQPQHF; v_gene: TRBV28; d_gene: -; j_gene: TRBJ1-5; abundance: few
CDR3nt: TGTGCCAGCTCCCAGGTGCCTGGGGACACTGAAGCTTTCTTT; CDR3aa: CASSQVPGDTEAFF; v_gene: TRBV18; d_gene: -; j_gene: TRBJ1-1; abundance: -
CDR3nt: TGCGCCAGCAGCTCCCCGACAGGGGGCAAGTACAATGAGCAGTTCTTC; CDR3aa: CASSSPTGGKYNEQFF; v_gene: TRBV5-1; d_gene: TRBD1; j_gene: TRBJ2-1; abundance: -
CDR3nt: TGTGCCAGCAGTTTGCCAACTAGACCCCATGAGACCCAGTACTTC; CDR3aa: CASSLPTRPHETQYF; v_gene: TRBV28; d_gene: -; j_gene: TRBJ2-5; abundance: few
CDR3nt: TGCAGCGACGCACTCGGGGTCAGGGGCGGTGAGCAGTTCTTC; CDR3aa: CSDALGVRGGEQFF; v_gene: TRBV29-1; d_gene: -; j_gene: TRBJ2-1; abundance: -
CDR3nt: TGTGCCACCAGCAGTGGGACAGGGGGTCCAGGGGATACGCAGTATTTT; CDR3aa: CATSSGTGGPGDTQYF; v_gene: TRBV15; d_gene: TRBD1; j_gene: TRBJ2-3; abundance: -
CDR3nt: TGTGCCAGCAGCTTGACAGACTACAATGAGCAGTTCTTC; CDR3aa: CASSLTDYNEQFF; v_gene: TRBV7-9; d_gene: -; j_gene: TRBJ2-1; abundance: -
CDR3nt: TGTGCCATCAGTGTCGGGGGGGGGTACAATGAGCAGTTCTTC; CDR3aa: CAISVGGGYNEQFF; v_gene: TRBV10-3; d_gene: TRBD2; j_gene: TRBJ2-1; abundance: -
CDR3nt: TGTGCCAGCAGCTTAGAGCTGGGGGGGCTTTTAAATAATTCACCCCTCCACTTT; CDR3aa: CASSLELGGLLNNSPLHF; v_gene: TRBV7-2; d_gene: -; j_gene: TRBJ1-6; abundance: -
CDR3nt: TGCGCCAGCAGCCAAGGGAGGACAGCGACCTACGAGCAGTACTTC; CDR3aa: CASSQGRTATYEQYF; v_gene: TRBV4-3; d_gene: -; j_gene: TRBJ2-7; abundance: -
CDR3nt: TGCAGCGTTGAAGAGGTCCTACGCACAGATACGCAGTATTTT; CDR3aa: CSVEEVLRTDTQYF; v_gene: TRBV29-1; d_gene: -; j_gene: TRBJ2-3; abundance: -
CDR3nt: TGCAGCGTTGAAGATACAGGGTCCAGCACAGATACGCAGTATTTT; CDR3aa: CSVEDTGSSTDTQYF; v_gene: TRBV29-1; d_gene: -; j_gene: TRBJ2-3; abundance: -
CDR3nt: TGCGCCAGCAGCCGCCCTACCCTCGTCTCCTACGAGCAGTACTTC; CDR3aa: CASSRPTLVSYEQYF; v_gene: TRBV23-1; d_gene: -; j_gene: TRBJ2-7; abundance: few
CDR3nt: TGTGCCAGCCTACCCAGGACTAGCGGGAGGTACACCGGGGAGCTGTTTTTT; CDR3aa: CASLPRTSGRYTGELFF; v_gene: TRBV19; d_gene: TRBD2; j_gene: TRBJ2-2; abundance: -
CDR3nt: TGTGCCAGTAGTATGGGCGGGAGGGCCTACGAGCAGTACTTC; CDR3aa: CASSMGGRAYEQYF; v_gene: TRBV19; d_gene: TRBD2; j_gene: TRBJ2-7; abundance: -
CDR3nt: TGTGCCAGCAGCTTAGGAGGGACAGGGTACGAGACCCAGTACTTC; CDR3aa: CASSLGGTGYETQYF; v_gene: TRBV7-2; d_gene: TRBD1; j_gene: TRBJ2-5; abundance: -
CDR3nt: TGTGCCAGCAGCGAAGGGGGGGGCTACGAGCAGTACTTC; CDR3aa: CASSEGGGYEQYF; v_gene: TRBV7-2; d_gene: -; j_gene: TRBJ2-7; abundance: once
CDR3nt: TGCAGCTATGACAGGGGGCCGGAGACCCAGTACTTC; CDR3aa: CSYDRGPETQYF; v_gene: TRBV29-1; d_gene: TRBD1; j_gene: TRBJ2-5; abundance: -
CDR3nt: TGTGCCAGCAGCAGACAAACGGGGCGGAATGGCTACACCTTC; CDR3aa: CASSRQTGRNGYTF; v_gene: TRBV5-4; d_gene: -; j_gene: TRBJ1-2; abundance: -
CDR3nt: TGTGCCAGCGGGGGGACAGGGGCCTACGAGCAGTACTTC; CDR3aa: CASGGTGAYEQYF; v_gene: TRBV2; d_gene: TRBD1; j_gene: TRBJ2-7; abundance: -
CDR3nt: TGTGCCAGCAGCCCGGGACTAGCTAGGGGTGAGCAGTTCTTC; CDR3aa: CASSPGLARGEQFF; v_gene: TRBV2; d_gene: TRBD2; j_gene: TRBJ2-1; abundance: -
CDR3nt: TGTGCCAGCAGTGGTAACACAGATACGCAGTATTTT; CDR3aa: CASSGNTDTQYF; v_gene: TRBV27; d_gene: -; j_gene: TRBJ2-3; abundance: once
CDR3nt: TGTGCCAGCAGCGTAGATGACAGCTGGCCCCAGCATTTT; CDR3aa: CASSVDDSWPQHF; v_gene: TRBV9; d_gene: -; j_gene: TRBJ1-5; abundance: -
CDR3nt: TGCGCCAGCAGTCCCGGGACAGGGGGCGTGAACGAGCAGTACTTC; CDR3aa: CASSPGTGGVNEQYF; v_gene: TRBV5-1; d_gene: TRBD1; j_gene: TRBJ2-7; abundance: few
CDR3nt: TGTGCCAGCAGCTTAACAGGGGAGACCCAGTACTTC; CDR3aa: CASSLTGETQYF; v_gene: TRBV11-2; d_gene: -; j_gene: TRBJ2-5; abundance: -
CDR3nt: TGTGCCAGCAGTGACCAGGGGGCCGGGGAGCTGTTTTTT; CDR3aa: CASSDQGAGELFF; v_gene: TRBV6-4; d_gene: TRBD1; j_gene: TRBJ2-2; abundance: few
CDR3nt: TGTGCCAGCAGTTACACGGATACGCAGTATTTT; CDR3aa: CASSYTDTQYF; v_gene: TRBV5-6; d_gene: -; j_gene: TRBJ2-3; abundance: -
CDR3nt: TGTGCCAGCAGCTTGCCGGGAGCCAAAAACATTCAGTACTTC; CDR3aa: CASSLPGAKNIQYF; v_gene: TRBV5-6; d_gene: -; j_gene: TRBJ2-4; abundance: -
CDR3nt: TGTGCCAGCAGCTTTAGCGGCCAAGAGACCCAGTACTTC; CDR3aa: CASSFSGQETQYF; v_gene: TRBV5-6; d_gene: -; j_gene: TRBJ2-5; abundance: once
CDR3nt: TGTGCCAGCTCACTTGGGGAATCTGGCGACTATGGCTACACCTTC; CDR3aa: CASSLGESGDYGYTF; v_gene: TRBV18; d_gene: -; j_gene: TRBJ1-2; abundance: -
CDR3nt: TGTGCCAGCAGTTCCGAAGCAAACTATGGCTACACCTTC; CDR3aa: CASSSEANYGYTF; v_gene: TRBV27; d_gene: -; j_gene: TRBJ1-2; abundance: -
CDR3nt: TGCGCCAGCAGCCAAGGGGACAGGGACACCGGGGAGCTGTTTTTT; CDR3aa: CASSQGDRDTGELFF; v_gene: TRBV4-1; d_gene: TRBD1; j_gene: TRBJ2-2; abundance: -
CDR3nt: TGCGCCAGCAGCTTGGCGGGACGTATGACCACAGATACGCAGTATTTT; CDR3aa: CASSLAGRMTTDTQYF; v_gene: TRBV5-1; d_gene: -; j_gene: TRBJ2-3; abundance: few
CDR3nt: TGCAGCGTCGATGAGAGCTCTGGGGCCAACGTCCTGACTTTC; CDR3aa: CSVDESSGANVLTF; v_gene: TRBV29-1; d_gene: -; j_gene: TRBJ2-6; abundance: few
CDR3nt: TGTGCCAGCAGCCAAGACTTGAGAGTGACAGATACGCAGTATTTT; CDR3aa: CASSQDLRVTDTQYF; v_gene: TRBV4-1; d_gene: -; j_gene: TRBJ2-3; abundance: -
CDR3nt: TGTGCCAGCTCATTTGGGGGCGCTGGAGGCTACACCTTC; CDR3aa: CASSFGGAGGYTF; v_gene: TRBV27; d_gene: -; j_gene: TRBJ1-2; abundance: few
CDR3nt: TGTGCCAGCAGCCAAGATCTGGAGCGCAAGCAGTACTTC; CDR3aa: CASSQDLERKQYF; v_gene: TRBV14; d_gene: -; j_gene: TRBJ2-7; abundance: -
CDR3nt: TGCGCCAGCAGCCAAGAAAGAGGAACGAGCGGGGAAGAGACCCAGTACTTC; CDR3aa: CASSQERGTSGEETQYF; v_gene: TRBV4-1; d_gene: TRBD2; j_gene: TRBJ2-5; abundance: -
CDR3nt: TGTGCCAGCAGCTTGACCAGGGACGGGTGGTACTTC; CDR3aa: CASSLTRDGWYF; v_gene: TRBV7-6; d_gene: -; j_gene: TRBJ2-7; abundance: few
CDR3nt: TGTGCCAGCAGTGGCGGGACAGCGAACACCGGGGAGCTGTTTTTT; CDR3aa: CASSGGTANTGELFF; v_gene: TRBV28; d_gene: -; j_gene: TRBJ2-2; abundance: -
CDR3nt: TGTGCCAGCAAACTCGGGATAATCACAGATACGCAGTATTTT; CDR3aa: CASKLGIITDTQYF; v_gene: TRBV7-2; d_gene: -; j_gene: TRBJ2-3; abundance: -
CDR3nt: TGTGCCAGCAGTCCCGGGACTTCGGCTACAGAGACCCAGTACTTC; CDR3aa: CASSPGTSATETQYF; v_gene: TRBV7-3; d_gene: -; j_gene: TRBJ2-5; abundance: -
CDR3nt: TGCGCCAGCAGTTTACAAGAGACCCAGTACTTC; CDR3aa: CASSLQETQYF; v_gene: TRBV5-1; d_gene: -; j_gene: TRBJ2-5; abundance: -
CDR3nt: TGTGCCAGCAGCATCTCTCCGAGGACTGAAGCTTTCTTT; CDR3aa: CASSISPRTEAFF; v_gene: TRBV9; d_gene: -; j_gene: TRBJ1-1; abundance: -
CDR3nt: TGCAGCGTCCTTACTAGCGGGAGAGCAGATACGCAGTATTTT; CDR3aa: CSVLTSGRADTQYF; v_gene: TRBV29-1; d_gene: TRBD2; j_gene: TRBJ2-3; abundance: few
CDR3nt: TGTGCCAGCAGTTACCTAGGAGCGGGCGAACCCTACGAGCAGTACTTC; CDR3aa: CASSYLGAGEPYEQYF; v_gene: TRBV6-5; d_gene: -; j_gene: TRBJ2-7; abundance: few
CDR3nt: TGTGCCAGCAGTATACTGACCCAGGACATGAACACTGAAGCTTTCTTT; CDR3aa: CASSILTQDMNTEAFF; v_gene: TRBV27; d_gene: -; j_gene: TRBJ1-1; abundance: -
CDR3nt: TGTGCCAGCAGATCGAGTGGGGCGAGAACCGGGGAGCTGTTTTTT; CDR3aa: CASRSSGARTGELFF; v_gene: TRBV9; d_gene: -; j_gene: TRBJ2-2; abundance: -
CDR3nt: TGTGCCAGCAGCGCCCGACGAGGGGGCGGGGAGACCCAGTACTTC; CDR3aa: CASSARRGGGETQYF; v_gene: TRBV7-2; d_gene: TRBD1; j_gene: TRBJ2-5; abundance: few
CDR3nt: TGCAGCGTTGCCATCGGACAGCAAGAGACCCAGTACTTC; CDR3aa: CSVAIGQQETQYF; v_gene: TRBV29-1; d_gene: -; j_gene: TRBJ2-5; abundance: -